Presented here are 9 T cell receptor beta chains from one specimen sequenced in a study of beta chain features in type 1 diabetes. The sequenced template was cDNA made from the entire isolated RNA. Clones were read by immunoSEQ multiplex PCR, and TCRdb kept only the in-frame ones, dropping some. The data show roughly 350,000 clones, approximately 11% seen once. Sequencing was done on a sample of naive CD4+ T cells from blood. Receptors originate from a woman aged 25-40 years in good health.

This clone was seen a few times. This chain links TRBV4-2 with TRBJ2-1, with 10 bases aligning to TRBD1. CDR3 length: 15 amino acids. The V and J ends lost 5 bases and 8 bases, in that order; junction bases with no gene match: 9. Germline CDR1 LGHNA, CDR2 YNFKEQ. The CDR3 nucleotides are TGTGCCAGCAGCTCCGGACAGGGGGTCGGCGATGAGCAGTTCTTC. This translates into CASSSGQGVGDEQFF.

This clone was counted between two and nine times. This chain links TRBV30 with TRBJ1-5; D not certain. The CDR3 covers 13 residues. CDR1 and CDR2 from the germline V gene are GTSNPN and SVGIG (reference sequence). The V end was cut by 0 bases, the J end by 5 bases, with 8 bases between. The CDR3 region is CAWSVNMDQPQHF. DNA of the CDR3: TGTGCCTGGAGTGTGAACATGGATCAGCCCCAGCATTTT.

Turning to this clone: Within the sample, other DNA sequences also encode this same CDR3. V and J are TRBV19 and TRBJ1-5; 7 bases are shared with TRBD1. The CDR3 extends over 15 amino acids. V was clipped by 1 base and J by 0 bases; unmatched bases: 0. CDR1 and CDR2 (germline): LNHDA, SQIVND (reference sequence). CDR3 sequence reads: CASSIGQGSNQPQHF. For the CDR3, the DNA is TGTGCCAGTAGTATAGGACAGGGTAGCAATCAGCCCCAGCATTTT.

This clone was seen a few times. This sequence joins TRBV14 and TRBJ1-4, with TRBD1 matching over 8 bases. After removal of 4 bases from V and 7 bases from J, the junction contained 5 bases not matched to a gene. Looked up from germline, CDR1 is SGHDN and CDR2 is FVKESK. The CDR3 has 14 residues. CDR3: CASSPGTGTEKLFF. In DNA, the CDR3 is TGTGCCAGCAGCCCCGGGACAGGCACTGAAAAACTGTTTTTT.

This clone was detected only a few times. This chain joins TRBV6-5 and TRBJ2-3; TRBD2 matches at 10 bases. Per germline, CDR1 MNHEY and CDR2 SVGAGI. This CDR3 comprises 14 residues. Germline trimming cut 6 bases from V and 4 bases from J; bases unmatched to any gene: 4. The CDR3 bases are TGTGCCAGCAGATCCGGACTAGCGGCAGATACGCAGTATTTT. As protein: CASRSGLAADTQYF.

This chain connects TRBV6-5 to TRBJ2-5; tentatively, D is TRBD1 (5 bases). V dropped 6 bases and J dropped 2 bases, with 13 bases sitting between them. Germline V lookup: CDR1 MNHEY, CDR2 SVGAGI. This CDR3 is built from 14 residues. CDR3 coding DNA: TGTGCCAGCAGAGCTACAGGTGCACAAGAGACCCAGTACTTC. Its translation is CASRATGAQETQYF.

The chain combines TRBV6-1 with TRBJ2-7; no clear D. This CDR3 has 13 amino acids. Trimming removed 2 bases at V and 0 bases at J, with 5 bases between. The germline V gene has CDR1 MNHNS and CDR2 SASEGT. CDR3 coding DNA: TGTGCCAGCAGTGAACGACTCTCCTACGAGCAGTACTTC. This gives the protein CASSERLSYEQYF.

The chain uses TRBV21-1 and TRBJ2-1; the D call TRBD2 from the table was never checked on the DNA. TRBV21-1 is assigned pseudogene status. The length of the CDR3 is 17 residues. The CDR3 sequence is CASSKMGIGRPYNEQFF. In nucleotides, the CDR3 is TGTGCCAGCAGCAAAATGGGGATAGGGAGACCCTACAATGAGCAGTTCTTC.

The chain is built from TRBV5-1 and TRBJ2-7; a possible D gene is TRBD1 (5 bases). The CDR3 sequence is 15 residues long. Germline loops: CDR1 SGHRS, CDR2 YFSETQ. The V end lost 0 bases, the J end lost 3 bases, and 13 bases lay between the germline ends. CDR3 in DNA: TGCGCCAGCAGCTTGGCCAAAGGGGCAGTCTACGAGCAGTACTTC. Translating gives CASSLAKGAVYEQYF.